One and the same sample provided the 27 T cell receptor beta chains below, sequenced in a study of blood T cell repertoires in COVID-19. Method: immunoSEQ multiplex PCR; TCRdb's copy keeps in-frame clones and lacks some. This table has around 150,000 clones, less than 85% appearing once. Material for sequencing was peripheral blood. All receptors come from a middle-aged woman with COVID-19, enrolled during active disease.

The CDR3 bases are TGTGCCATCAGTGAATTCGGCGGGACAGGGAACACTGAAGCTTTCTTT. This codes for CAISEFGGTGNTEAFF. The chain joins TRBV10-3 to TRBJ1-1; 8 nucleotides line up with TRBD1. V gave up 3 bases and J gave up 1 base; unmatched junction bases: 7. This CDR3 comprises 16 residues. The germline V gene encodes CDR1 ENHRY and CDR2 SYGVKD.

The CDR3 DNA reads as TGTGCCAGCAGACCACACAGCTACGAGCAGTACTTC. This encodes CASRPHSYEQYF. The rearrangement links TRBV28 to TRBJ2-7, with D unclear. The length of the CDR3 is 12 residues. Trimming removed 6 bases from V and 3 bases from J, with 9 bases in between. From germline, CDR1 is MDHEN and CDR2 SYDVKM.

The rearrangement links TRBV7-2 to TRBJ2-3; a weak D match, TRBD2 (6 bases). Germline values: CDR1 SGHTA, CDR2 FQGNSA. The germline V and J ends were trimmed by 7 bases and 1 base, with 12 bases remaining between them. The CDR3 extends over 14 amino acids. The CDR3 DNA reads as TGTGCCAGCACTTCTGCGGGACGCACAGATACGCAGTATTTT. It yields the protein CASTSAGRTDTQYF. The full variable domain, completed using reference TRBV7-2 and TRBJ2-3, is GAGVSQSPSNKVTEKGKDVELRCDPISGHTALYWYRQSLGQGLEFLIYFQGNSAPDKSGLPSDRFSAERTGGSVSTLTIQRTQQEDSAVYLCASTSAGRTDTQYFGPGTRLTVL.

This clone was detected once. V and J are TRBV18 and TRBJ2-1; no firm D call. The CDR3 is 13 amino acids. Germline V CDR1 and CDR2: KGHSH, LQKENI. Deletions cut 3 bases from V and 10 bases from J, with 13 bases between. Written as DNA, the CDR3 is TGTGCCAGCTCACCCCCCCACGGGTACGAGCAGTTCTTC. It specifies CASSPPHGYEQFF. Supplemented by reference TRBV18 and TRBJ2-1, the full variable domain reads NAGVMQNPRHLVRRRGQEARLRCSPMKGHSHVYWYRQLPEEGLKFMVYLQKENIIDESGMPKERFSAEFPKEGPSILRIQQVVRGDSAAYFCASSPPHGYEQFFGPGTRLTVL.

This clone showed up just once. The rearrangement uses TRBV28 and TRBJ1-2, with D possibly being TRBD1 (5 bases). The CDR3 is 12 amino acids. The germline CDR1 and CDR2 sequences are MDHEN and SYDVKM. V was clipped by 5 bases and J by 8 bases, with 12 bases between them. CDR3 amino acids: CASSRSGKGYTF. The CDR3, as DNA: TGTGCCAGCAGTAGATCAGGGAAGGGCTACACCTTC.

V usage is TRBV28 and J usage is TRBJ1-1, with 7 bases that match TRBD1. J was trimmed by 0 bases and V by 2 bases; bases with no gene match: 6. There are 16 residues in the CDR3. Germline V gene data show CDR1 as MDHEN and CDR2 as SYDVKM. The CDR3 here is CASSLIQGILNTEAFF. The DNA of the CDR3 is TGTGCCAGCAGTTTAATACAGGGGATCCTGAACACTGAAGCTTTCTTT.

The J gene is TRBJ2-5, the V gene TRBV3-1 (or the pseudogene TRBV3-2), with 7 nucleotides matching TRBD2. Germline CDR1 reads LGHDT; CDR2 reads YNNKEL (reference sequence). The CDR3 extends over 17 amino acids. V lost 3 bases to trimming and J lost 5 bases; unmatched junction nucleotides: 15. The CDR3: CASSHPAGGTPLETQYF. The CDR3 DNA is TGTGCCAGCAGCCACCCAGCCGGGGGGACTCCCTTGGAGACCCAGTACTTC.

This chain joins TRBV5-4 and TRBJ2-7; a weak D match, TRBD1 (5 bases). Germline V lookup: CDR1 SGHNT, CDR2 YYREEE (reference sequence). The CDR3 is 12 amino acids. V dropped 2 bases and J dropped 6 bases, with 9 bases sitting between them. CDR3 sequence: CASSLGVGEQYV. CDR3 coding DNA: TGTGCCAGCAGCTTAGGGGTGGGCGAGCAGTACGTC.

V gene TRBV6-5 combines with J gene TRBJ1-1; weak D call: TRBD1 (5 bases). V shed 7 bases and J shed 0 bases, with 12 bases lying between them. The CDR3 totals 14 residues. Per germline, CDR1 MNHEY and CDR2 SVGAGI. The CDR3 sequence: CASTSGGMNTEAFF. In DNA, the CDR3 is TGTGCCAGCACTTCGGGGGGGATGAACACTGAAGCTTTCTTT.

This chain connects TRBV19 to TRBJ2-5; D is possibly TRBD1 (7 bases). Germline-derived CDR1 and CDR2 are LNHDA and SQIVND (reference sequence). V was shortened by 4 bases and J by 5 bases, with 14 bases between the two germline ends. The CDR3 runs to 14 residues. CDR3 amino acids: CASSNRGGGETQYF. The CDR3 region has the DNA TGTGCCAGTAGTAACAGGGGAGGAGGTGAGACCCAGTACTTC.

The chain couples TRBV5-4 to TRBJ2-5, with 10 bases matching TRBD1. Germline V gene data show CDR1 as SGHNT and CDR2 as YYREEE (reference sequence). J was trimmed by 5 bases and V by 4 bases; bases with no gene match: 8. The CDR3 spans 15 residues. The CDR3 is CASSPGTGDVETQYF. The CDR3 nucleotides are TGTGCCAGCAGCCCTGGGACAGGGGACGTGGAGACCCAGTACTTC.

The sample holds a few counts of this clone. This chain links TRBV5-1 with TRBJ2-1, with 8 bases that match TRBD2. With 4 bases clipped from V and 4 bases from J, the junction kept 10 bases outside the gene matches. The germline V gene encodes CDR1 SGHRS and CDR2 YFSETQ. CDR3 size: 16 residues. DNA for the CDR3: TGCGCCAGCAGCCTCAGCGGGAGTGTGGGGTACAATGAGCAGTTCTTC. It codes for CASSLSGSVGYNEQFF.

V and J are TRBV2 and TRBJ1-2, with D possibly matching TRBD1 (5 bases). V was pared by 6 bases and J by 5 bases, with 16 bases between. The CDR3 length is 14 residues. Germline lookup yields CDR1 SNHLY and CDR2 FYNNEI. CDR3 residues: CASRGDYPLYGYTF. The CDR3 DNA reads as TGTGCCAGCAGAGGGGACTACCCGTTGTATGGCTACACCTTC.

The rearrangement uses TRBV12-3 or TRBV12-4 and TRBJ1-1; 7 bases fit TRBD1. The J segment lost 4 bases and the V segment lost 6 bases, leaving 5 bases of the junction unmatched. CDR3 size: 13 residues. CDR3 coding DNA: TGTGCCAGCAGCCTAGACAGGGCCACTGAAGCTTTCTTT. Residues: CASSLDRATEAFF.

The CDR3 sequence: CASRGDRRGSGANVLTF. In DNA form, the CDR3 reads TGTGCCAGCAGGGGGGACAGGAGAGGGTCTGGGGCCAACGTCCTGACTTTC. The V and J genes are TRBV2 and TRBJ2-6; 8 bases map to TRBD1. J lost 1 base, V lost 6 bases, and 8 bases had no gene match. This CDR3 comprises 17 residues. Germline V gene sequence: CDR1 SNHLY, CDR2 FYNNEI. The whole variable domain, remainder taken from reference TRBV2 and TRBJ2-6, is EPEVTQTPSHQVTQMGQEVILRCVPISNHLYFYWYRQILGQKVEFLVSFYNNEISEKSEIFDDQFSVERPDGSNFTLKIRSTKLEDSAMYFCASRGDRRGSGANVLTFGAGSRLTVL.

J is TRBJ1-1 and V is TRBV11-2; TRBD1 matches 7 bases. This CDR3 spans 14 amino acids. The J segment lost 1 base and the V segment lost 6 bases, leaving 5 bases of the junction unmatched. Germline V gene sequence: CDR1 SGHAT, CDR2 FQNNGV. The CDR3 region has the DNA TGTGCCAGCAGATCTCGACAGGGGAACACTGAAGCTTTCTTT. Its protein product is CASRSRQGNTEAFF.

Note on this clone: This may be a read error: a much more frequent sequence differs by one nucleotide. This sample also contains other DNA sequences that code for the same CDR3. This chain links TRBV5-4 with TRBJ1-3, with 8 bases matching TRBD1. Germline V gives CDR1 SGHNT, CDR2 YYREEE (reference sequence). Unmatched junction bases numbered 4, after V lost 2 bases and J lost 3 bases. The CDR3 totals 15 residues. The CDR3 nucleotides are TGTGCCAGCAGCTTAGGCAGGGGGCTTGGAAACACCATATATTTT. Translation: CASSLGRGLGNTIYF.

J is TRBJ1-4 and V is TRBV15; TRBD1 might be the D (5 bases). The CDR3 loop spans 14 amino acids. The V end was cut by 1 base, the J end by 6 bases, with 9 bases between. The V gene's germline CDR1 is LNHNV and CDR2 YYDKDF (reference sequence). As DNA, the CDR3 is TGTGCCACCAGCAGAGGCGACAGTGATGAAAAACTGTTTTTT. Translation gives CATSRGDSDEKLFF.

The chain joins TRBV19 to TRBJ2-2; TRBD1 matches at 10 bases. Trimming took 4 bases from V and 6 from J; bases not matched to a gene: 8. The CDR3 contains 16 residues. CDR1 is LNHDA and CDR2 is SQIVND in the germline V gene (reference sequence). This chain's CDR3 is CASSTMDRGYAGELFF. The DNA of the CDR3 is TGTGCCAGTAGTACAATGGACAGGGGGTACGCCGGGGAGCTGTTTTTT.

The chain couples TRBV2 to TRBJ1-5; tentative D call: TRBD1 (5 bases). V was trimmed by 5 bases and J by 1 base, leaving 9 bases between them. CDR1 and CDR2 (germline): SNHLY, FYNNEI. The CDR3 consists of 14 residues. CDR3 region: CASSPAGSNQPQHF. CDR3 in DNA: TGTGCCAGCAGTCCCGCAGGGAGCAATCAGCCCCAGCATTTT.

V and J are TRBV6-4 and TRBJ1-5; 8 bases fit TRBD1. V shed 6 bases, J shed 4 bases, and the junction held 5 bases outside the gene matches. CDR1 is MRHNA, CDR2 SNTAGT, per germline. The CDR3 totals 14 residues. The CDR3 DNA is TGTGCCAGCAGCTTACAGGGGGGAAATCAGCCCCAGCATTTT. The encoded protein is CASSLQGGNQPQHF.

This clone appeared a few times. The chain combines TRBV9 with TRBJ2-2; 9 nucleotides match TRBD2. The CDR3 contains 17 residues. Losses at the gene ends were 1 base for V and 6 bases for J; bases not matched to a gene: 10. Germline loops: CDR1 SGDLS, CDR2 YYNGEE. The CDR3 nucleotides read TGTGCCAGCAGCGTACTTCGGGCGGGAGGGCCCCCCGGGGAGCTGTTTTTT. It specifies CASSVLRAGGPPGELFF.

The rearrangement links TRBV5-1 to TRBJ1-6, with a tentative D call TRBD1 (5 bases). This CDR3 is built from 14 residues. V lost 2 bases to trimming and J lost 13 bases, with 16 bases between them. Germline assignment: CDR1 SGHRS and CDR2 YFSETQ. CDR3: CASSFQGSQEPLHF. CDR3 DNA sequence: TGCGCCAGCAGCTTTCAGGGTTCACAAGAGCCCCTCCACTTT. The full variable domain, in which reference TRBV5-1 and TRBJ1-6 provide the parts outside the CDR3, is KAGVTQTPRYLIKTRGQQVTLSCSPISGHRSVSWYQQTPGQGLQFLFEYFSETQRNKGNFPGRFSGRQFSNSRSEMNVSTLELGDSALYLCASSFQGSQEPLHFGNGTRLTVT.

V gene TRBV6-2 or TRBV6-3 combines with J gene TRBJ1-1; tentatively, D is TRBD1 (5 bases). Trimming stripped 4 bases from V and 4 bases from J, with 19 bases between. CDR3 length equals 16 residues. CDR1 and CDR2 from the germline V gene are MNHEY and SVGEGT. CDR3 DNA sequence: TGTGCCAGCAGTTGGCGGTGGGAGGGGTCGGTCACTGAAGCTTTCTTT. Amino acids: CASSWRWEGSVTEAFF.

In this sample, this clone turned up once. The chain carries TRBV30 and TRBJ2-7; 7 bases line up with TRBD2. The V gene end was trimmed by 1 base and the J gene end by 4 bases; junction bases not matched to a gene: 1. Germline V gene lookup returns CDR1 GTSNPN and CDR2 SVGIG (reference sequence). The CDR3 spans 12 residues. The CDR3 protein is CAWSGLAYEQYF. CDR3 nucleotide sequence: TGTGCCTGGAGTGGACTAGCTTACGAGCAGTACTTC.

Only a few counts were recorded for this clone. The rearrangement links TRBV3-1 (or the pseudogene TRBV3-2) to TRBJ1-6; D gene uncertain. This CDR3 comprises 14 residues. CDR1 is LGHDT and CDR2 is YNNKEL in the germline V gene (reference sequence). The germline V and J ends were trimmed by 4 bases and 4 bases, with 8 bases remaining between them. CDR3 nucleotide sequence: TGTGCCAGCAGCCGGCAGTCGTATAATTCACCCCTCCACTTT. It encodes CASSRQSYNSPLHF.

The CDR3 here is CASSPQTTHGNSEAFF. CDR3 in DNA: TGTGCCAGCTCACCACAAACTACTCACGGAAATTCTGAAGCTTTCTTT. The V gene is TRBV18, the J gene TRBJ1-1; D not certain. This CDR3 is built from 16 residues. Trimming cost V 1 base and J 6 bases, with 18 bases left between them. CDR1 and CDR2 (germline): KGHSH, LQKENI.